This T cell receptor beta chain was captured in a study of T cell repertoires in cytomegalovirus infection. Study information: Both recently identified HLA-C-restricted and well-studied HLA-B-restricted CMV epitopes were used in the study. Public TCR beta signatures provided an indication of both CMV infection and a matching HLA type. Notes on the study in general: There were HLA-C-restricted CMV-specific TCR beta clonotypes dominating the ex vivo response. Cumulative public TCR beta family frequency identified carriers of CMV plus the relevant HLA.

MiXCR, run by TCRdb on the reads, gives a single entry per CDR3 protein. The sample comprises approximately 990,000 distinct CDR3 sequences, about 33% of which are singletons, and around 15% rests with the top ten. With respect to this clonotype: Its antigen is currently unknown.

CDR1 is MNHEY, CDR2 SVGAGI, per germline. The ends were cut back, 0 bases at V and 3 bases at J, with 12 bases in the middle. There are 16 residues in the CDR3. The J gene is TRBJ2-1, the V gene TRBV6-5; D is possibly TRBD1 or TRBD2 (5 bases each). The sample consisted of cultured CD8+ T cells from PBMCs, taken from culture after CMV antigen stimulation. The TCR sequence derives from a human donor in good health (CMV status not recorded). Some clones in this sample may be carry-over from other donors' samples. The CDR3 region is CASSYSGTYLYNEQFF. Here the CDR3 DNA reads TGTGCCAGCAGTTACTCAGGGACCTACCTCTACAATGAGCAGTTCTTC.